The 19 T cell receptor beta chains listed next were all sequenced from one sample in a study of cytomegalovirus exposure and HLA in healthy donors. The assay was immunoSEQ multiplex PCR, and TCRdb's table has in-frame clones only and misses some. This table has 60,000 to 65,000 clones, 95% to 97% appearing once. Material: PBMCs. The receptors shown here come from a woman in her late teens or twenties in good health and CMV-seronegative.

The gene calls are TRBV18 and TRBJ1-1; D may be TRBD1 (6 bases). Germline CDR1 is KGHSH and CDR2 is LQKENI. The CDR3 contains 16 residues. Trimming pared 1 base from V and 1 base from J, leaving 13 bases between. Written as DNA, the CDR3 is TGTGCCAGCTCACCACGGACGGGACAAGCGAACACTGAAGCTTTCTTT. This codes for CASSPRTGQANTEAFF.

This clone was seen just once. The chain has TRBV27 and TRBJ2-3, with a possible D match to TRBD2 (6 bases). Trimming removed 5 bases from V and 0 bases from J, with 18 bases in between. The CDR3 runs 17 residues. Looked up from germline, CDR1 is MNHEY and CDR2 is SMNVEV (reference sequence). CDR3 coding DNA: TGTGCCAGCAGTCCCCCCGGGGGTGGGACTAGCACAGATACGCAGTATTTT. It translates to CASSPPGGGTSTDTQYF.

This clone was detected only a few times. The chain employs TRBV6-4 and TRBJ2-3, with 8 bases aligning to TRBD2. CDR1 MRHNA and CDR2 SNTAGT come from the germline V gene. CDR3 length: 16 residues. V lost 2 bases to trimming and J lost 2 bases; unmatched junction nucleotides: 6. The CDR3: CASSDGAGGATDTQYF. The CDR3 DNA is TGTGCCAGCAGTGACGGGGCGGGAGGCGCCACAGATACGCAGTATTTT.

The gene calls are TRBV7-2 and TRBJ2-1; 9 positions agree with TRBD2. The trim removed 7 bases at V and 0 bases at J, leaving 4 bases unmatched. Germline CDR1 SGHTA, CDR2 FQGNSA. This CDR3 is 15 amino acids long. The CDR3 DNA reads TGTGCCAGCACCCTAGCGGGGCCCTCCTACAATGAGCAGTTCTTC. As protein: CASTLAGPSYNEQFF.

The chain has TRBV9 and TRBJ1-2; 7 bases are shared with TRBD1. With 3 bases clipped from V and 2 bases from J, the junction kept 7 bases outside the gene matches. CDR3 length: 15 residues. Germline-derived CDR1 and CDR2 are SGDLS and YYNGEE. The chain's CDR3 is CASSATGVRNYGYTF. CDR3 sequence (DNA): TGTGCCAGCAGCGCCACAGGGGTGAGGAACTATGGCTACACCTTC.

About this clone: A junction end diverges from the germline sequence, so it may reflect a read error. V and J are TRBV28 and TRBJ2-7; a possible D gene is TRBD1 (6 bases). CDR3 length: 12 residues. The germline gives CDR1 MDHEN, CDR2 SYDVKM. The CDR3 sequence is CASSLQGQPRAF. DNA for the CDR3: TGTGCCAGCAGTTTACAGGGGCAGCCCCGGGCCTTC.

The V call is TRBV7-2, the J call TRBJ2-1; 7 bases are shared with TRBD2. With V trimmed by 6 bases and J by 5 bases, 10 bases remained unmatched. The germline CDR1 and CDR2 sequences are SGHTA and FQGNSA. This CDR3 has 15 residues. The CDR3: CASRGRESSHNEQFF. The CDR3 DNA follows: TGTGCCAGCAGGGGGCGGGAGTCGTCCCACAATGAGCAGTTCTTC.

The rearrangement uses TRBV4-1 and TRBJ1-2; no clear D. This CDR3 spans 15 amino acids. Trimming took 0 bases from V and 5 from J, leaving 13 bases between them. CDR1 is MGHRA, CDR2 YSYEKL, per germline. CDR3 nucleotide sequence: TGCGCCAGCAGCCAAGATCCCGGACTGCTTTATGGCTACACCTTC. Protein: CASSQDPGLLYGYTF.

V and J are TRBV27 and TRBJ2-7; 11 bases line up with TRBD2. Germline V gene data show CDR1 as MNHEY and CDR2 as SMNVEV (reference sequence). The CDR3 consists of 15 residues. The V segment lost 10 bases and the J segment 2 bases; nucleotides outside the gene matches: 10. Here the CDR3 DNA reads TGTGCCACCCTGGCCGGGACTAGCGGCCCCTACGAGCAGTACTTC. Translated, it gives CATLAGTSGPYEQYF.

The CDR3 DNA follows: TGTGCCAGCTCACGTTCCTGGCTCCAAGAGACCCAGTACTTC. Its protein is CASSRSWLQETQYF. The rearrangement links TRBV18 to TRBJ2-5; unclear D gene. CDR3 length: 14 residues. The V gene lost 4 bases and the J gene lost 1 base, with 10 bases spanning the gap. The germline V gene encodes CDR1 KGHSH and CDR2 LQKENI.

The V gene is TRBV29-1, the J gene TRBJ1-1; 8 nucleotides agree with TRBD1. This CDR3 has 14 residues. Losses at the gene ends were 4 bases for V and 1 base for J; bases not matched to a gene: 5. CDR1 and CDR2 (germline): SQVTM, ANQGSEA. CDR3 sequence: CSVAGDRKNTEAFF. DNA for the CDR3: TGCAGCGTTGCGGGGGACAGGAAGAACACTGAAGCTTTCTTT.

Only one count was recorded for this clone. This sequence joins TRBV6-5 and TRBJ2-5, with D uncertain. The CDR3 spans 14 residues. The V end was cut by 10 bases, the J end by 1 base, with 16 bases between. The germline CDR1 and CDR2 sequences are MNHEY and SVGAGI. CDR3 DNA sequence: TGTGCCACCCTCCGGCCTGGGCTCCAAGAGACCCAGTACTTC. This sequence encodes CATLRPGLQETQYF.

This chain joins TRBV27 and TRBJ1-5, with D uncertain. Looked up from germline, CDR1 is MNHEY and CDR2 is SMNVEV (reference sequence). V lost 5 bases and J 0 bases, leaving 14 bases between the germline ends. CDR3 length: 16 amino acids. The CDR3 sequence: CASSRSGKTSNQPQHF. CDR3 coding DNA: TGTGCCAGCAGTCGATCGGGGAAAACTAGCAATCAGCCCCAGCATTTT.

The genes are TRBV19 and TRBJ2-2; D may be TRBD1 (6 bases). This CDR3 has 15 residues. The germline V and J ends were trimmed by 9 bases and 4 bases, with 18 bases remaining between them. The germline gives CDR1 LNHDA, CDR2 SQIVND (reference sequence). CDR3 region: CASIGAGVTTGELFF. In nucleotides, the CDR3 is TGTGCCAGCATTGGGGCAGGGGTGACCACCGGGGAGCTGTTTTTT.

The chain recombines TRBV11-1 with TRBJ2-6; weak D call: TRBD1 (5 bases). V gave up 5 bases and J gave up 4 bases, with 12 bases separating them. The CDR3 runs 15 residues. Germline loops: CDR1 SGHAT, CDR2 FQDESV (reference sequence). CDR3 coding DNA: TGTGCCAGCAGCCCCCAGGGTGCCGGGGCCAACGTCCTGACTTTC. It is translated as CASSPQGAGANVLTF.

The CDR3 loop reads CASSQTGFGEKLFF. The CDR3 coding sequence is TGTGCCAGCAGCCAGACAGGGTTCGGGGAAAAACTGTTTTTT. The chain links TRBV9 to TRBJ1-4; 7 bases line up with TRBD1. In germline, CDR1 is SGDLS, CDR2 YYNGEE. The V segment lost 4 bases and the J segment 8 bases; nucleotides outside the gene matches: 8. This CDR3 has 14 amino acids.

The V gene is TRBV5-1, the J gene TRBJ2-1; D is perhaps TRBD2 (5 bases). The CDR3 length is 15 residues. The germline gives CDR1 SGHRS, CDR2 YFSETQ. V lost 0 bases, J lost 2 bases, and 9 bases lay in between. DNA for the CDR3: TGCGCCAGCAGCTTGGCGGGGTTGGCCTACAATGAGCAGTTCTTC. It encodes CASSLAGLAYNEQFF.

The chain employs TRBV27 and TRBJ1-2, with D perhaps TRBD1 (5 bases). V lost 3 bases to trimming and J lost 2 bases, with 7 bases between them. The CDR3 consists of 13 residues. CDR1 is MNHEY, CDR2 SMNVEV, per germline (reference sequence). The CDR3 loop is CASSFGGNYGYTF. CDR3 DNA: TGTGCCAGCAGTTTTGGGGGGAACTATGGCTACACCTTC.

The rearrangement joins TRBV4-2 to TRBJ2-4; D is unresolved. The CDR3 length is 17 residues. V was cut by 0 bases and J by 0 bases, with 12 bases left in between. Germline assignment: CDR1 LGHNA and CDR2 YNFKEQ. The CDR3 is CASSQDRSWLAKNIQYF. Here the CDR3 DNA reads TGTGCCAGCAGCCAAGATCGGTCCTGGTTAGCCAAAAACATTCAGTACTTC.